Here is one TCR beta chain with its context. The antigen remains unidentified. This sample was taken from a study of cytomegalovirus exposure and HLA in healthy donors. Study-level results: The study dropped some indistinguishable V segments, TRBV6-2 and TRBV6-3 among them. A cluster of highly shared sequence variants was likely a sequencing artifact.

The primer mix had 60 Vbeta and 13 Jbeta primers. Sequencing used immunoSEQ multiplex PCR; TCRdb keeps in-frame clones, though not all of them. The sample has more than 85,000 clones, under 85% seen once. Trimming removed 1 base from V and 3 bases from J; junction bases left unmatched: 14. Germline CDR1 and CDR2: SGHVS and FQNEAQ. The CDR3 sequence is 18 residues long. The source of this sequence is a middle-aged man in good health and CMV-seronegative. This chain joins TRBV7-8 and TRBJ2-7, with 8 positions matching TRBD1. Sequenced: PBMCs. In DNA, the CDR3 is TGTGCCAGCAGCTTAGAAAGGGTGGGCCGGGACAGGTTCTACGAGCAGTACTTC. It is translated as CASSLERVGRDRFYEQYF.